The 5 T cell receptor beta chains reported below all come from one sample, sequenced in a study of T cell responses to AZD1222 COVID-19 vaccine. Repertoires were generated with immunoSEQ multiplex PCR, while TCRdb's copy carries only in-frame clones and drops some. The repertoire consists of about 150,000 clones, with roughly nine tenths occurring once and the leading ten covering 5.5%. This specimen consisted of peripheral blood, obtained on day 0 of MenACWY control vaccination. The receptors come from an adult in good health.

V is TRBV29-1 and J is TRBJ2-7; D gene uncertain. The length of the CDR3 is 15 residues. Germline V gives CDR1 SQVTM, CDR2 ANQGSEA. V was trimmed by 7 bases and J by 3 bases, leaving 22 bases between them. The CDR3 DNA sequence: TGCAGCGCCGAACTATATGTCGGTGGGTTCTACGAGCAGTACTTC. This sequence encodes CSAELYVGGFYEQYF.

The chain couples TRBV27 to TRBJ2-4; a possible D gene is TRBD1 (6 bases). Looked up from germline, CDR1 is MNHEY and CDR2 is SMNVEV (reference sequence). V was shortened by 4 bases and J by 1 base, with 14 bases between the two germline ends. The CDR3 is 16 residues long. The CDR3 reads CASSYSQGAAKNIQYF. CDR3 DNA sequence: TGTGCCAGCAGTTACTCACAGGGTGCGGCCAAAAACATTCAGTACTTC.

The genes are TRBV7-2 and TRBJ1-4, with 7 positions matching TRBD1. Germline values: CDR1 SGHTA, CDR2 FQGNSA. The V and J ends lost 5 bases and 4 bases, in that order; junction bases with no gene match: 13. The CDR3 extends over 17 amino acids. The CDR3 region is CASSPGDRRRYNEKLFF. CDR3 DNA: TGTGCCAGCAGCCCGGGGGACAGACGCCGTTATAATGAAAAACTGTTTTTT.

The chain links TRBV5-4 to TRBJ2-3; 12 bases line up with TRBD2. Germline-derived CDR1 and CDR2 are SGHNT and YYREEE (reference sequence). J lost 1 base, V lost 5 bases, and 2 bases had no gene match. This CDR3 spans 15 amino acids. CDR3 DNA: TGTGCCAGCAGACGACTAGCGGGGGGCACAGATACGCAGTATTTT. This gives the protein CASRRLAGGTDTQYF.

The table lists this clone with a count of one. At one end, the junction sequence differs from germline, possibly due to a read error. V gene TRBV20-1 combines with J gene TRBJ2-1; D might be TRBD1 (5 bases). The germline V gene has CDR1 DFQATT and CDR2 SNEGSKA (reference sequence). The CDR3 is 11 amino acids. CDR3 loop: CSARDLNRGIF. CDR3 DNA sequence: TGCAGTGCTAGAGATCTAAATAGGGGCATCTTC.